Ten or more counts support the clone carrying this T cell receptor (beta chain). Its antigen remains unknown. This entry belongs to a study of response to subunit inactivated influenza vaccine. TCRdb recomputed calls from the RT-PCR reads with MiXCR, one row per CDR3 protein. The table has 530,000 or so distinct CDR3 sequences, 12% seen once. Trimming stripped 3 bases from V and 1 base from J, with 14 bases between. The CDR3 totals 15 residues. Germline CDR1 DFQATT, CDR2 SNEGSKA (reference sequence). Points from the study as a whole: Every seasonal influenza vaccination brings in few new T cells, the authors suggested.

The input for sequencing was PBMCs from blood, taken on the day of vaccination. The sequence derives from a man aged 45 to 65 who received an inactivated influenza vaccine. J is TRBJ2-3 and V is TRBV20-1; TRBD1 might be the D (6 bases). The CDR3 DNA is TGCAGTGCTAGTCAAAGGGGGACGCGCACAGATACGCAGTATTTT. Translation: CSASQRGTRTDTQYF.